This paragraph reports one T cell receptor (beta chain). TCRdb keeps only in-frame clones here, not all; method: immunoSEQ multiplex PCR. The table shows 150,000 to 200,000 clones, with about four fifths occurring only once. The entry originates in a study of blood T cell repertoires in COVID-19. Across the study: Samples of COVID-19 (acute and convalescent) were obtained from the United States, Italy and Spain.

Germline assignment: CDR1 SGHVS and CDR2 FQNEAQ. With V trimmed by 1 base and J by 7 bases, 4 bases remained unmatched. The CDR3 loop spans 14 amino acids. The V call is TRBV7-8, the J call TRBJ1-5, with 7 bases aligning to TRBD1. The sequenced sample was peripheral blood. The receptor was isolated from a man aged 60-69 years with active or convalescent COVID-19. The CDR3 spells CASSLVGGSQPQHF. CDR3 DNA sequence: TGTGCCAGCAGCTTAGTAGGGGGCAGCCAGCCCCAGCATTTT. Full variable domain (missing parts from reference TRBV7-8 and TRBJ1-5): GAGVSQSPRYKVAKRGQDVALRCDPISGHVSLFWYQQALGQGPEFLTYFQNEAQLDKSGLPSDRFFAERPEGSVSTLKIQRTQQEDSAVYLCASSLVGGSQPQHFGDGTRLSIL.